This T cell receptor beta chain was documented in a study of T cells in Graves' hyperthyroidism and ophthalmopathy. About the study: It was at initial diagnosis, before any treatment, that peripheral blood was collected. Study-level findings and limits: Most thyroid-expanded clonotypes above 0.001 were also found in blood. Median prediction lead before ophthalmopathy onset was around 6.9 months with the model.

CDR3 length equals 14 residues. The germline V gene encodes CDR1 MNHNS and CDR2 SASEGT. V lost 7 bases, J lost 2 bases, and 3 bases stayed unmatched. Researchers amplified the TCR beta CDR3 regions from RNA transcripts. RT-PCR in the first round (using the HTBI primer set) targeted the TCR CDR3. TCRdb fed the multiplex PCR reads into MiXCR, producing one record per CDR3 protein. The table lists 620,000 or so distinct CDR3 sequences, roughly 15% of them singletons. Diagnosing involved the use of clinical symptoms, serum thyroxine and TRAb, thyroid ultrasound and orbital computed tomography. This clonotype was counted many times. Its antigen is unknown.

The sequenced material came from blood. This clonotype was sampled from a woman between 45 and 60 years old with Graves' ophthalmopathy. The chain uses TRBV6-1 and TRBJ2-3; 10 bases align to TRBD2. The CDR3 DNA reads TGTGCCAGCACAGCGGGAGGGCCCACAGATACGCAGTATTTT. Protein: CASTAGGPTDTQYF.